A selection of T cell receptor beta chains follows, all from one sample in a study of CD8 T cells in ankylosing spondylitis. TCRdb fed the 5' RACE reads into MiXCR, producing one record per CDR3 protein. This table has some 800,000 distinct CDR3 sequences, 10% to 15% appearing once. Sequencing used blood, either unsorted or a sorted T cell fraction (not recorded which). The receptors stem from a male donor with ankylosing spondylitis. Both conserved end residues are part of each CDR3. A D gene is named only where the DNA matches it firmly. Where a row states a size, it is once, few, many or the class of an expanded clone; other rows omit it.

D,size,V,J,DNA,CDR3
TRBD1,many,TRBV29-1,TRBJ2-7,TGCAGCGTTGCGACAGGGGGCTACGAGCAGTACTTC,CSVATGGYEQYF
.,.,TRBV5-1,TRBJ2-7,TGCGCCAGCAGCTTGGCAGGGTACACCTACGAGCAGTACTTC,CASSLAGYTYEQYF
.,.,TRBV20-1,TRBJ1-6,TGCAGTGCTAGTAGGTCGGGGAACCTTTCACCCCTCCACTTT,CSASRSGNLSPLHF
.,.,TRBV20-1,TRBJ2-7,TGCAGTGCCCTACAGGGAAACTACGAGCAGTACTTC,CSALQGNYEQYF
.,many,TRBV7-2,TRBJ2-7,TGTGCCAGCAGCTACGGGACGGACCAACGGGGGCAGTACTTC,CASSYGTDQRGQYF
.,many,TRBV7-2,TRBJ1-2,TGTGCCAGCAGCTTTACCCCAGCTAACTATGGCTACACCTTC,CASSFTPANYGYTF
TRBD1,few,TRBV6-1,TRBJ1-1,TGTGCCAGCAGTAGGGACAGGGGGCCCACTGAAGCTTTCTTT,CASSRDRGPTEAFF
TRBD2,.,TRBV7-2,TRBJ2-1,TGTGCCAGCAGCTTATCGGCGGGGGGGCCGTTCTTC,CASSLSAGGPFF
.,few,TRBV7-9,TRBJ2-7,TGTGCCAGCACCCAAGCTAACGAGCAGTACTTC,CASTQANEQYF
.,few,TRBV24-1,TRBJ2-5,TGTGCCACCAGTGACCCGTCTACGCGGGAGAGGGGGGAGACCCAGTACTTC,CATSDPSTRERGETQYF
TRBD1,few,TRBV25-1,TRBJ1-6,TGTGCCAGCGGGGGAACCGGGACAGCGAGCTCCTATAATTCACCCCTCCACTTT,CASGGTGTASSYNSPLHF
.,.,TRBV10-3,TRBJ2-2,TGTGCCATCAGTTCACTCAGGAGGACCGGGGAGCTGTTTTTT,CAISSLRRTGELFF
.,many,TRBV5-1,TRBJ1-5,TGCGCCAGCAGCTTGGCCGACAGGAGTAACGACAATCAGCCCCAGCATTTT,CASSLADRSNDNQPQHF
.,.,TRBV15,TRBJ1-2,TGTGCCACCAGCAGAATTTCCGTCAGAGCCTATGGCTACACCTTC,CATSRISVRAYGYTF
TRBD1,many,TRBV29-1,TRBJ2-7,TGCAGCATATCTGAGGGGGCTGGCAAGCAGTACTTC,CSISEGAGKQYF
.,few,TRBV20-1,TRBJ2-1,TGCAGTGCCCTAGGTCCAGTTACCTACAATGAGCAGTTCTTC,CSALGPVTYNEQFF
.,.,TRBV28,TRBJ2-3,TGTGCCAGCAGTTCAGTGGGAGATACGCAGTATTTT,CASSSVGDTQYF
.,few,TRBV30,TRBJ1-1,TGTGCCTGGACAGGGACTGAAGCTTTCTTT,CAWTGTEAFF
.,.,TRBV5-1,TRBJ2-1,TGCGCCAGCAGCTTGAGGGGCGTTATCTACAATGAGCAGTTCTTC,CASSLRGVIYNEQFF
.,.,TRBV6-1,TRBJ1-5,TGTGCCAGCAGTGTCTCCGGAATGAATCAGCCCCAGCATTTT,CASSVSGMNQPQHF
.,few,TRBV7-6,TRBJ1-2,TGTGCCAGCAGCTCCACCGGACGAATCGCCTTC,CASSSTGRIAF
.,few,TRBV7-2,TRBJ2-5,TGTGCCAGCAGCTTAAGCAGGGTACGGGAGACCCAGTACTTC,CASSLSRVRETQYF
TRBD1,.,TRBV6-5,TRBJ1-6,TGTGCCAGCAGTTACGGGAATCCGGGACAGGGTAATTCACCCCTCCACTTT,CASSYGNPGQGNSPLHF
.,many,TRBV5-1,TRBJ1-1,TGCGCCAGCAGCTTGGCCCTATCCGACGGTAACACTGAAGCTTTCTTT,CASSLALSDGNTEAFF
.,.,TRBV27,TRBJ2-3,TGTGCCAGCAGTTTGTACAGGAGGGATACGCAGTATTTT,CASSLYRRDTQYF
.,.,TRBV20-1,TRBJ2-2,TGCAGTGCTCTAACGGGGCGATACACCGGGGAGCTGTTTTTT,CSALTGRYTGELFF
TRBD1,.,TRBV7-2,TRBJ1-1,TGTGCCAGCAGACCCAGACAGGGGACGAACACTGAAGCTTTCTTT,CASRPRQGTNTEAFF
TRBD2,.,TRBV9,TRBJ2-7,TGTGCCAGCAGCGCTAGCGGGGGGCATACCTACGAGCAGTACTTC,CASSASGGHTYEQYF
.,many,TRBV5-1,TRBJ2-7,TGCGCCAGCAGCAGGAGATCCCTTGGCCATTACGAGCAGTACTTC,CASSRRSLGHYEQYF
.,.,TRBV15,TRBJ2-2,TGTGCCACCAGCAAACAACAGGGCATCCAGCTGTTTTTT,CATSKQQGIQLFF
TRBD1,.,TRBV11-3,TRBJ2-5,TGTGCCAGCAGCGCCAGAGGGGGCCCGTACCAAGAGACCCAGTACTTC,CASSARGGPYQETQYF
TRBD1,many,TRBV6-1,TRBJ1-1,TGTGCCAGCAGTCTTCAGGGGGGAGTCACTGAAGCTTTCTTT,CASSLQGGVTEAFF
.,.,TRBV10-2,TRBJ2-3,TGCGCCAGCAGTGTCTACAGGACTGGCACAGATACGCAGTATTTT,CASSVYRTGTDTQYF
TRBD2,few,TRBV6-2/TRBV6-3,TRBJ2-3,TGTGCCAGCAGCCGCTGGACTAGCGGGATTGGGACAGATACGCAGTATTTT,CASSRWTSGIGTDTQYF
.,.,TRBV24-1,TRBJ1-4,TGTGCCACCAGTGATCCCGGACAATGCTCCGAAAAACTGTTTTTT,CATSDPGQCSEKLFF
.,.,TRBV28,TRBJ1-6,TGTGCCAGCAGCCCGCATCCCAGACAGTTAATGAATTCACCCCTCCACTTT,CASSPHPRQLMNSPLHF
.,few,TRBV9,TRBJ1-1,TGTGCCAGCAGCGTAGGAGAATGGTCGTGGAACACTGAAGCTTTCTTT,CASSVGEWSWNTEAFF
.,.,TRBV7-8,TRBJ2-7,TGTGCCAGCAGAGACTACAGGGCTCCCTACGAGCAGTACTTC,CASRDYRAPYEQYF
.,few,TRBV7-8,TRBJ1-6,TGTGCCAGCCGAATTTCGCCTAATTCACCCCTCCACTTT,CASRISPNSPLHF
TRBD2,many,TRBV9,TRBJ2-1,TGTGCCAGCAGCGTAGATGGCGGGGGGGCGTACAATGAGCAGTTCTTC,CASSVDGGGAYNEQFF
TRBD2,few,TRBV12-3/TRBV12-4,TRBJ2-3,TGTGCCAGCACTTTAGCGGGGATCACAGATACGCAGTATTTT,CASTLAGITDTQYF
.,many,TRBV18,TRBJ1-4,TGTGCCAGCTCACTACAGGGTAATGAAAAACTGTTTTTT,CASSLQGNEKLFF
TRBD1,many,TRBV7-9,TRBJ2-2,TGTGCCAGCAGCTCGACCAACAGGGGGCCTAACACCGGGGAGCTGTTTTTT,CASSSTNRGPNTGELFF
TRBD1,.,TRBV7-2,TRBJ2-7,TGTGCCAGCAGCCCTCAGACAGGGTCCTCCTACGAGCAGTACTTC,CASSPQTGSSYEQYF
TRBD2,many,TRBV7-2,TRBJ2-1,TGTGCCAGCCTACCTAGCGGGGGTCTCAATGAGCAGTTCTTC,CASLPSGGLNEQFF
.,many,TRBV5-1,TRBJ2-1,TGCGCCAGCAGCTTGGCGGGGAGTTCCCACAATGAGCAGTTCTTC,CASSLAGSSHNEQFF
.,.,TRBV7-2,TRBJ2-3,TGTGCCAGCAGCTTTGCCGGGACACGAAGCACAGATACGCAGTATTTT,CASSFAGTRSTDTQYF
.,few,TRBV27,TRBJ1-1,TGTGCCAGCAGTTTGGGTTACCTGGACACTGAAGCTTTCTTT,CASSLGYLDTEAFF
.,.,TRBV6-2/TRBV6-3,TRBJ2-7,TGTGCCAGCAGAACCAGGGACACTAGCTACGAGCAGTACTTC,CASRTRDTSYEQYF
.,.,TRBV6-5,TRBJ1-6,TGTGCCAGCAGTTACTCGGGGGATCCATGGTCACCCCTCCACTTT,CASSYSGDPWSPLHF
.,few,TRBV7-2,TRBJ1-1,TGTGCCAGCAGCTTGGGTGTTACAGGGATAGCTTTCTTT,CASSLGVTGIAFF
TRBD1,.,TRBV10-3,TRBJ2-7,TGTGCCATCAGACAGGGGATGTCAGGCGAGCAGTACTTC,CAIRQGMSGEQYF
TRBD1,.,TRBV20-1,TRBJ2-7,TGCAGTGCTACCCCCGGGACAGGGTCCGAGCAGTACTTC,CSATPGTGSEQYF
.,.,TRBV12-5,TRBJ2-5,TGTGCTAGTGGTTCCAGGGAGACCCAGTACTTC,CASGSRETQYF
.,few,TRBV20-1,TRBJ1-4,TGCAGTGCTAGAGACCCTACAGGGTTTGGCGAAAAACTGTTTTTT,CSARDPTGFGEKLFF
.,many,TRBV10-3,TRBJ2-1,TGTGCCATCCAGAGGGCGGCGGAATCCTACAATGAGCAGTTCTTC,CAIQRAAESYNEQFF
.,few,TRBV6-1,TRBJ2-2,TGTGCCAGCAGTGCTAGTACCGGGACAATTAACACCGGGGAGCTGTTTTTT,CASSASTGTINTGELFF
TRBD2,many,TRBV4-3,TRBJ2-1,TGCGCCAGCAGCCAAGAGGGTGGTAGCGGGATTTACCTCTCCTACAATGAGCAGTTCTTC,CASSQEGGSGIYLSYNEQFF